This T cell receptor beta chain was captured by sequencing in a study of shared clonotypes between healthy human individuals. General observations from the study: Limited genetic and exposure-history diversity came from having few donors.

Partitioning of CD4+ cells yielded a CD45RA+ naive subset and a CD45RA-negative memory subset. The CDR3 has 14 residues. Germline-derived CDR1 and CDR2 are WSHSY and SAAADI. Trimming at V came to 10 bases and at J to 0 bases, leaving 8 bases not matched to a gene. Assay used: immunoSEQ multiplex PCR; TCRdb lists only in-frame clones, some missing. The sample records 1,400,000 or so clones, 98% being singletons. As concerns this clone: Its antigen is unknown.

The receptor was derived from a young man in good health. This sequence joins TRBV10-2 and TRBJ2-7; 8 bases map to TRBD2. Sequenced sample: naive CD4+ T cells sorted from blood. Noted subset: CD45RA+ positively selected. The CDR3 DNA reads TGCGCCACCTGGATCAGCGGGAGCTCCTACGAGCAGTACTTC. Protein: CATWISGSSYEQYF.